This TCR beta chain originates from a study of cytomegalovirus exposure and HLA in healthy donors. As concerns this clone: No antigen is known for it. Additional DNA sequences in this sample encode the identical CDR3.

While unrecorded immune exposures were likely, the donors were nominally healthy when sampled. Overall study results and limits: Earlier analysis looked at TCR beta V segments, and most were productive about 87% or about 30% of the time. CMV serostatus stood as the only immune exposure information on hand.

Germline CDR1 is SGDLS and CDR2 is YYNGEE. The V and J ends lost 0 bases and 0 bases, in that order; junction bases with no gene match: 7. CDR3 size: 18 residues. With 60 Vbeta and 13 Jbeta primers, the PCR was carried out. Per the original data handling: Tens of millions of unique TCR beta chains, 10 million to 13 million of them shared, were counted by a later analysis. Measured with immunoSEQ multiplex PCR; TCRdb has only the in-frame clones, and not every one. The V and J calls and clone size were taken over from that table, and D and trimming were inferred from the DNA. Here the sample spans about 190,000 clones, 65% to 80% being singletons.

This clonotype was sampled from a man aged 30-40 years in good health and CMV-seropositive. J is TRBJ2-3 and V is TRBV9, with 10 bases identical to TRBD2. Source material: PBMCs. As DNA, the CDR3 is TGTGCCAGCAGCGTAGGTTTAGCGGGGGGACTCAGCACAGATACGCAGTATTTT. Protein sequence: CASSVGLAGGLSTDTQYF.